The subject of this entry is one T cell receptor (beta chain). Its specific antigen is unknown. The sample holds no much larger clone one base away, and base qualities are not on file. The CDR3 goes from the cysteine to the phenylalanine over 15 residues. Just the 45-base CDR3 DNA is kept, in frame starting at base 1. V drops 6 bases and J drops 0 bases, leaving 9 bases in between. The germline V gene (reference sequence) sets CDR1 to MNHEY and CDR2 to SMNVEV. Ficoll-Paque density gradient centrifugation was used to isolate PBMCs. This sample was included in a study of T-cell memory formation after mild COVID-19 (dated by TCRdb to the early 2020s). In terms of the full investigation: TCR sequence clusters from the two donors were found to be largely donor specific. In two donors, T-cell clones that expanded and contracted after mild COVID-19 were followed by sequencing TCRalpha and TCRbeta repertoires longitudinally. The cohort comprised two young, previously healthy adult volunteers, one female and one male.

Sequencing relied on an Illumina NovaSeq 6000. TCRalpha and TCRbeta cDNA libraries were constructed by 5'RACE with constant-segment primers, with sample barcodes and unique molecular identifiers being introduced. RNA was extracted from every sample with Trizol reagent. The libraries were amplified in two PCR steps, and the second step added a second sample barcode and Illumina TruSeq adapters. Libraries were sequenced on an Illumina NovaSeq with 2 x 150 bp paired-end reads. The published analysis was carried out like this. Demultiplexing of reads and collapsing into UMI-guided consensus sequences were performed with migec v1.2.7. With mixcr v2.1.11, UMI consensuses were aligned to TRA and TRB V and J templates and assembled into clonotypes. Expanded or contracted clonotypes were those called significant by both edgeR and NoisET, with noise models trained on biological replicates. For edgeR calls, a false discovery rate-adjusted p below 0.01 and a log2 fold-change threshold of 1 were applied. As an exploratory analysis of dynamics, max-normalized trajectories of the 1000 most abundant clonotypes were examined with PCA combined with hierarchical clustering. Separately sequenced CD4+ and CD8+ repertoires were used to assign a CD4 or CD8 phenotype to each responding clone. TCRdb handled the public reads itself, with Q25 trimming in fastp and clone calling in MiXCR, and kept productive beta chains. CDR3 protein sequences are deduplicated, and each keeps its most common genes and DNA. The V and J calls shown here were made by TCRdb, not taken from the authors' results. This sample gives 450,000 to 650,000 distinct CDR3 sequences in total; 20% to 25% of them show up just once. In total, the top ten clones hold 8.4% of the sample.

The paper as a whole reports these results and caveats: Only a couple of mild cases were covered in the study, and larger cohorts including severe cases with pre-infection samples were considered necessary. Some responding clones were found in pre-infection memory, which suggests that pre-existing cross-reactive memory T cells took part in the SARS-CoV-2 response. Contracting CD4+ clones were found mainly in CM and EM memory subsets, while CD8+ clones were enriched in EMRA. The second-wave clones that peaked on day 37 were not confirmed to be SARS-CoV-2 specific. From day 15 to 85, contracting clones showed balanced CD4/CD8 phenotypes, whereas a second wave of clones that expanded from day 15 to 37 leaned towards CD4+.

The material sequenced was PBMCs or a T cell subset sorted from them (not recorded which). The clonotype comes from an adult woman who had mild COVID-19 (a few samples of this study predate the infection). The sample titles of this study are shuffled in the database, so cell type and time point are left out; the donor was told from shared clones. The chain is assembled from TRBV27 and TRBJ2-6; the D gene cannot be named for sure. CDR3 reads: CASRDGSSGANVLTF. In nucleotide form, the sequence is TGTGCCAGCAGGGACGGATCCTCTGGGGCCAACGTCCTGACTTTC.